This T cell receptor beta chain was sequenced in a study of T cells in Graves' hyperthyroidism and ophthalmopathy. General observations from the study: Researchers report that a 13 V-J model separated ophthalmopathy from stable hyperthyroidism. Onset of ophthalmopathy came a median approximately 6.5 months after the model predicted it.

With 5 bases clipped from V and 0 bases from J, the junction kept 6 bases outside the gene matches. The CDR3 consists of 16 residues. In germline, CDR1 is MDHEN, CDR2 SYDVKM. This clonotype occurred a few times. What it binds is not known. Amplification of TCR beta CDR3 regions used RNA as the template. The TCR CDR3 first-round RT-PCR relied on the HTBI primer set. One entry per CDR3 protein, called by TCRdb with MiXCR from the multiplex PCR reads. The sample carries fewer than 800,000 distinct CDR3 sequences, around 17% recorded once. Hyperthyroidism patients were newly diagnosed, had disease duration under 2 months, and were aged 18 to 65 years.

The sequence came from a young man with Graves' hyperthyroidism. Source material: blood. The V gene is TRBV28, the J gene TRBJ2-3, with 9 bases fitting TRBD1. CDR3 loop: CASSPGTGYSTDTQYF. The CDR3 nucleotides are TGTGCCAGCAGTCCCGGGACAGGGTATAGCACAGATACGCAGTATTTT.